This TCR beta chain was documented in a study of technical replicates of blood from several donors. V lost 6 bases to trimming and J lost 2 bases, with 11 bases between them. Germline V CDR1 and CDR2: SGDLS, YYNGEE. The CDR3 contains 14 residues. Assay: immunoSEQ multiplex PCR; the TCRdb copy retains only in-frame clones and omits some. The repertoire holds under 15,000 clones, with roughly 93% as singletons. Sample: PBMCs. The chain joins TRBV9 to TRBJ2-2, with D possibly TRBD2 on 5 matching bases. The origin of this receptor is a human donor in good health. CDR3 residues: CASTKEVNTGELFF. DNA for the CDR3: TGTGCCAGCACTAAGGAGGTAAACACCGGGGAGCTGTTTTTT.